This T cell receptor (beta chain) was found in a study of a mutant IDH1 vaccine in newly diagnosed glioma. In the case of this clone: Its specificity is unknown.

Described time point: week 35, safety follow-up. All doses held 300 ug of mutant IDH1 20-mer peptide, with topical imiquimod. V shed 8 bases and J shed 4 bases, with 14 bases lying between them. This CDR3 region has 13 residues. The germline CDR1 and CDR2 sequences are LGHNT and FRNRAP. TCRdb's table, derived via immunoSEQ multiplex PCR, lists solely in-frame clones and lacks some. The profile covers some 54,000 clones, with around 80% appearing a single time and under 4.5% taken by the ten largest. The sample consisted of PBMCs, taken from a glioma patient whose treatment included an IDH1 peptide vaccine. The chain uses TRBV12-5 and TRBJ1-2; D is ambiguous. The origin of this receptor is a woman between 18 and 29 years old with glioma. CDR3 protein: CASRPGYSYGYTF. The CDR3 nucleotides read TGTGCTAGTCGGCCCGGATATAGCTATGGCTACACCTTC. Filled out from reference TRBV12-5 and TRBJ1-2, the complete variable domain reads DARVTQTPRHKVTEMGQEVTMRCQPILGHNTVFWYRQTMMQGLELLAYFRNRAPLDDSGMPKDRFSAEMPDATLATLKIQPSEPRDSAVYFCASRPGYSYGYTFGSGTRLTVV.